Sequencing of this T cell receptor beta chain was carried out in a study of shared T cell receptors in the human thymus. Sequencing was performed with immunoSEQ multiplex PCR; in TCRdb, only in-frame clones are kept and a portion is missing. The table includes 500,000 to 750,000 clones, around nine tenths detected once. Between the trimmed V and J ends, which lost 2 bases and 7 bases, there was a span of 14 bases. The CDR3 is 14 amino acids. The germline CDR1 and CDR2 sequences are GTSNPN and SVGIG (reference sequence). These data also formed part of another study, on human thymus T cells. This second study notes: Healthy Finnish infants undergoing corrective surgery for congenital heart defects provided the donor material. Resections that were taken during corrective heart surgery supplied the thymus tissue. Seemingly biased V and J gene usage marked thymic and blood repertoires.

Source material: thymocytes. This clonotype originated in a boy younger than two with a congenital heart defect. This chain uses TRBV30 with TRBJ1-4; no clear D. CDR3 nucleotide sequence: TGTGCCTGGAGTTCGACCCCCCGGGGTGAAAAACTGTTTTTT. It specifies CAWSSTPRGEKLFF.